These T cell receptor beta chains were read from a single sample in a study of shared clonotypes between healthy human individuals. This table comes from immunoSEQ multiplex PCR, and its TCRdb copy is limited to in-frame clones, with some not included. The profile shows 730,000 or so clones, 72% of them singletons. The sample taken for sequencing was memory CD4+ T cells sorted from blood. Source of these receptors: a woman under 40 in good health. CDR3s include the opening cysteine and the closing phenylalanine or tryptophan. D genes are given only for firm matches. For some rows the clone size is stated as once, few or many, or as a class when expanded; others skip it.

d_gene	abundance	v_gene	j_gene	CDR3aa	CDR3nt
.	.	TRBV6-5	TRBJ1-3	CASTDAHGNTIYF	TGTGCCAGCACCGACGCGCATGGAAACACCATATATTTT
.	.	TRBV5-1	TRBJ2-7	CASSFRDGNNEQYF	TGCGCCAGCAGCTTCCGGGACGGAAATAACGAGCAGTACTTC
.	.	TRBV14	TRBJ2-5	CASSYGQLQETQYF	TGTGCCAGCAGCTACGGACAGCTACAAGAGACCCAGTACTTC
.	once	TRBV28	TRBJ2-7	CASTPARGPGSGQYF	TGTGCCAGCACCCCAGCCCGGGGCCCTGGTAGCGGGCAGTACTTC
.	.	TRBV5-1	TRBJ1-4	CASSLDSLQDLKLFF	TGCGCCAGCAGCTTGGACTCTCTACAGGACTTAAAACTGTTTTTT
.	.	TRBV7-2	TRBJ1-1	CASSFGGGLNTEAFF	TGTGCCAGCAGCTTTGGCGGGGGGTTGAACACTGAAGCTTTCTTT
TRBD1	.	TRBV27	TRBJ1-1	CASGQVRTEAFF	TGTGCCAGTGGACAGGTTAGGACTGAAGCTTTCTTT
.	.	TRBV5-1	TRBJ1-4	CASSSVPLTGSNGKLFF	TGCGCCAGCAGCTCCGTCCCGCTGACAGGCAGCAACGGGAAACTGTTTTTT
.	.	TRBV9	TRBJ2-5	CASSVAGAGETQYF	TGTGCCAGCAGCGTAGCGGGGGCTGGAGAGACCCAGTACTTC
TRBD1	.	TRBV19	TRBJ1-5	CASSYIPGQGHQPQHF	TGTGCCAGTAGTTATATTCCGGGACAGGGTCATCAGCCCCAGCATTTT
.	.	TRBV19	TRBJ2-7	CASSIGQGMGYEQYF	TGTGCCAGTAGTATTGGGCAGGGGATGGGCTACGAGCAGTACTTC
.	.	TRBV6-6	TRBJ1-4	CASRTQGESEKLFF	TGTGCCAGCAGGACACAGGGAGAAAGTGAAAAACTGTTTTTT
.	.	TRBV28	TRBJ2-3	CASGPRQLF	TGTGCCAGCGGGCCTCGACAGCTTTTT
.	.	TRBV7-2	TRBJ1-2	CASSLALRQSDYGYTF	TGTGCCAGCAGCTTAGCGCTCAGGCAGAGCGACTATGGCTACACCTTC
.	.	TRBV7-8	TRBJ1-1	CASSLVLGSGTEAFF	TGTGCCAGCAGCTTAGTACTGGGTTCGGGGACTGAAGCTTTCTTT
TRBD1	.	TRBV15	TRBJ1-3	CATSRYDRGGDTIYF	TGTGCCACCAGCAGATACGACAGGGGAGGAGACACCATATATTTT
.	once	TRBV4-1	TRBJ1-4	CASSQGMYEKLFF	TGCGCCAGCAGCCAAGGGATGTATGAAAAACTGTTTTTT
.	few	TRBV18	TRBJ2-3	CASSRGASTDTQYF	TGTGCCAGCTCACGGGGCGCGAGCACAGATACGCAGTATTTT